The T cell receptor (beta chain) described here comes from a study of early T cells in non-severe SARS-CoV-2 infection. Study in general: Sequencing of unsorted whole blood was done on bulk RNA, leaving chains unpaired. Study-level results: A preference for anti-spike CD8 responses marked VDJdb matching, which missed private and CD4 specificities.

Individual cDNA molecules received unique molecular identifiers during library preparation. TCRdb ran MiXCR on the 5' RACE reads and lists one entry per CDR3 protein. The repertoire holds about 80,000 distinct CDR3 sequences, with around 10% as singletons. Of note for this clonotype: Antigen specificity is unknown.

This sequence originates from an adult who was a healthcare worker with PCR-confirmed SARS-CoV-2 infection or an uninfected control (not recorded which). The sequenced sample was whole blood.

This CDR3 is CASSRGTANTDTQYF. CDR3 nucleotides: TGTGCCAGCAGCAGAGGGACAGCAAACACAGATACGCAGTATTTT. J is TRBJ2-3 and V is TRBV5-8, with TRBD1 matching over 7 bases. There are 15 residues in the CDR3. Germline lookup yields CDR1 SGHTS and CDR2 YDEGEE. The junction had 7 bases not matched to a gene; V was cut back by 4 bases and J by 2 bases.